This T cell receptor (beta chain) originates from a study of CDR3 diversity in severe acne. TCRdb processed the PCR reads anew with MiXCR; each CDR3 protein has one entry. The sample contains 100,000 or so distinct CDR3 sequences, roughly 51% of which appear only once. V trimming: 6 bases; J trimming: 6 bases; junction bases outside the gene matches: 5. The CDR3 length is 13 residues. Germline V CDR1 and CDR2: MNHNS, SASEGT. This sequence joins TRBV6-1 and TRBJ1-2, with 9 bases lining up with TRBD1. This TCR came from a male donor with acne. Sequences were obtained from blood. CDR3 coding DNA: TGTGCCAGCAGGCCCGGGACAGGGCATGGCTACACCTTC. It is translated as CASRPGTGHGYTF.